This passage covers 5 T cell receptor beta chains from one sample sequenced in a study of blood T cell repertoires in COVID-19. The table came from immunoSEQ multiplex PCR; TCRdb's copy has only in-frame clones and leaves some out. The sample lists tens of thousands of clones, around three quarters occurring once. The sequenced material came from peripheral blood. All receptors come from a woman between 65 and 79 years old with acute or convalescent COVID-19.

This chain links TRBV28 with TRBJ1-1, with 10 bases matching TRBD1. V was clipped by 4 bases and J by 4 bases; unmatched bases: 15. CDR1 is MDHEN, CDR2 SYDVKM, per germline. There are 18 residues in the CDR3. The CDR3 loop reads CASSSPTGGAGASTEAFF. The CDR3 DNA is TGTGCCAGCAGTTCGCCGACAGGGGGCGCGGGGGCCTCCACTGAAGCTTTCTTT.

On this clone: The junction does not match germline at one end; this may be a read error. This chain joins TRBV5-6 and TRBJ1-2, with TRBD1 matching 7 bases. The V gene's germline CDR1 is SGHDT and CDR2 YYEEEE. CDR3 length: 15 residues. CDR3 sequence reads: CASSLVQGSNYGYTF. The CDR3 DNA reads TGTGCCAGCAGCTTGGTACAGGGGTCTAACTATGGCTACACTTTC.

V and J are TRBV5-1 and TRBJ2-2; D possibly corresponds to TRBD1 (6 bases). V was cut by 2 bases and J by 1 base, with 12 bases left in between. This CDR3 comprises 16 residues. The V gene's germline CDR1 is SGHRS and CDR2 YFSETQ. In DNA form, the CDR3 reads TGCGCCAGCAGCTTAATAGAACAGGGGAACACCGGGGAGCTGTTTTTT. Its protein product is CASSLIEQGNTGELFF.

This chain links TRBV27 with TRBJ1-4; 8 positions match TRBD1. CDR3 length: 15 residues. V trimming: 4 bases; J trimming: 8 bases; junction bases outside the gene matches: 9. Germline V gene data show CDR1 as MNHEY and CDR2 as SMNVEV (reference sequence). CDR3 coding DNA: TGTGCCAGCAGTTCGTCCGGGACAGGATGGGAAAAACTGTTTTTT. It yields the protein CASSSSGTGWEKLFF.

The V call is TRBV27, the J call TRBJ2-6; maybe TRBD2 (6 bases). CDR1 MNHEY and CDR2 SMNVEV come from the germline V gene (reference sequence). Trimming pared 5 bases from V and 0 bases from J, leaving 17 bases between. This CDR3 is 18 amino acids long. The CDR3 DNA reads TGTGCCAGCAGTCGAGATCGGACGGACTACTCTGGGGCCAACGTCCTGACTTTC. Its translation: CASSRDRTDYSGANVLTF.